The 14 T cell receptor beta chains reported below all come from one sample, sequenced in a study of blood T cell repertoires in COVID-19. Profiled with immunoSEQ multiplex PCR; TCRdb holds only in-frame clones, not every one. Of 40,000 to 45,000 clones listed, 75% to 90% are singletons. Sequences were obtained from peripheral blood. The source is a man in his fifties or sixties with active COVID-19.

This chain links TRBV19 with TRBJ1-5; D is perhaps TRBD1 (6 bases). In germline, CDR1 is LNHDA, CDR2 SQIVND (reference sequence). CDR3 length equals 16 residues. V dropped 6 bases and J dropped 0 bases, with 15 bases sitting between them. For the CDR3, the DNA is TGTGCCAGTAGACCGACAGGACCTAATAGCAATCAGCCCCAGCATTTT. Translating it yields CASRPTGPNSNQPQHF. Together with reference TRBV19 and TRBJ1-5, the CDR3 gives the full variable domain: DGGITQSPKYLFRKEGQNVTLSCEQNLNHDAMYWYRQDPGQGLRLIYYSQIVNDFQKGDIAEGYSVSREKKESFPLTVTSAQKNPTAFYLCASRPTGPNSNQPQHFGDGTRLSIL.

This clone was counted a single time. J is TRBJ2-3 and V is TRBV2; D call uncertain. Germline assignment: CDR1 SNHLY and CDR2 FYNNEI. This CDR3 is built from 13 residues. Trimming left V 4 bases short and J 0 bases short, with 5 bases between. In DNA form, the CDR3 reads TGTGCCAGCAGTGTTCTTAGCACAGATACGCAGTATTTT. It codes for CASSVLSTDTQYF.

The chain is built from TRBV5-4 and TRBJ2-5; TRBD2 agrees at 12 bases. CDR1 is SGHNT, CDR2 YYREEE, per germline (reference sequence). Unmatched junction bases numbered 2, after V lost 3 bases and J lost 2 bases. The CDR3 length is 15 residues. The CDR3 reads CASSSLAGGQETQYF. The CDR3 DNA reads TGTGCCAGCAGCTCTCTAGCGGGAGGGCAAGAGACCCAGTACTTC.

The J gene is TRBJ1-4, the V gene TRBV28; D is possibly TRBD1 (5 bases). With 7 bases removed from V and 7 bases from J, the gap between germline ends came to 13 bases. CDR1 MDHEN and CDR2 SYDVKM come from the germline V gene. CDR3 size: 13 residues. CDR3: CASKPQAPEKLFF. Here the CDR3 DNA reads TGTGCCAGCAAACCACAGGCCCCTGAAAAACTGTTTTTT.

The V gene is TRBV29-1, the J gene TRBJ1-5; perhaps TRBD1 as D (6 bases). Germline V lookup: CDR1 SQVTM, CDR2 ANQGSEA. CDR3 length: 12 amino acids. V was cut by 6 bases and J by 3 bases, with 9 bases left in between. In DNA, the CDR3 is TGCAGCGTAGGACAGACCAATCAGCCCCAGCATTTT. Translating gives CSVGQTNQPQHF. Complete variable domain (other parts from reference TRBV29-1 and TRBJ1-5): SAVISQKPSRDICQRGTSLTIQCQVDSQVTMMFWYRQQPGQSLTLIATANQGSEATYESGFVIDKFPISRPNLTFSTLTVSNMSPEDSSIYLCSVGQTNQPQHFGDGTRLSIL.

Comment on this clone: This same CDR3 is encoded by further DNA sequences in the sample. The chain recombines TRBV2 with TRBJ2-5, with 10 bases aligning to TRBD2. CDR1 SNHLY and CDR2 FYNNEI come from the germline V gene. The CDR3 has 14 amino acids. The ends lost 6 bases at V and 5 bases at J; junction bases unmatched: 6. The CDR3 loop reads CASSSSGSVETQYF. The CDR3 DNA sequence: TGTGCCAGCAGCTCTAGCGGGAGTGTGGAGACCCAGTACTTC.

V gene TRBV10-3 combines with J gene TRBJ2-2, with D uncertain. Looked up from germline, CDR1 is ENHRY and CDR2 is SYGVKD. The CDR3 is 14 amino acids. Deletions cut 11 bases from V and 6 bases from J, with 19 bases between. The CDR3 is CAAAQADSSGELFF. The DNA for the CDR3 is TGTGCCGCCGCCCAAGCCGACTCTTCCGGGGAGCTGTTTTTT.

The chain joins TRBV12-5 to TRBJ2-1, with 8 nucleotides matching TRBD1. Losses at the gene ends were 0 bases for V and 5 bases for J; bases not matched to a gene: 9. The CDR3 runs 17 residues. Germline V lookup: CDR1 LGHNT, CDR2 FRNRAP. CDR3 nucleotide sequence: TGTGCTAGTGGTTTGGTACTAGGACAGGGAACACACAATGAGCAGTTCTTC. Translating it yields CASGLVLGQGTHNEQFF.

J is TRBJ2-5 and V is TRBV2; D unclear. The CDR3 is 13 amino acids. Between the trimmed V and J ends, which lost 7 bases and 5 bases, there was a span of 14 bases. Germline CDR1 and CDR2: SNHLY and FYNNEI. The CDR3 DNA sequence: TGTGCCAGCACCCTAACTGGGCCGGAGACCCAGTACTTC. This sequence encodes CASTLTGPETQYF.

The V and J genes are TRBV27 and TRBJ2-3; a weak D match, TRBD1 (6 bases). This CDR3 has 15 residues. In germline, CDR1 is MNHEY, CDR2 SMNVEV (reference sequence). With 10 bases removed from V and 2 bases from J, the gap between germline ends came to 19 bases. The CDR3 coding sequence is TGTGCCACCGGGACACTAGGGGTGGCCACAGATACGCAGTATTTT. Its protein product is CATGTLGVATDTQYF.

This rearrangement joins TRBV10-3 to TRBJ1-2, with no clear D. Per the germline V gene, CDR1 is ENHRY and CDR2 is SYGVKD. The CDR3 extends over 11 amino acids. The germline V and J ends were trimmed by 7 bases and 2 bases, with 5 bases remaining between them. The CDR3, as DNA: TGTGCCATCAACATGAACTATGGCTACACCTTC. Translating it yields CAINMNYGYTF.

The chain employs TRBV29-1 and TRBJ2-1; 13 positions match TRBD2. This CDR3 is 14 amino acids long. Germline lookup yields CDR1 SQVTM and CDR2 ANQGSEA. V shed 5 bases, J shed 9 bases, and the junction held 7 bases outside the gene matches. CDR3 amino acids: CSVRTSGRYGEQFF. Here the CDR3 DNA reads TGCAGCGTTCGGACTAGCGGGAGATACGGTGAGCAGTTCTTC.

This clone showed up just once. The chain links TRBV2 to TRBJ2-7; TRBD2 aligns across 8 bases. The length of the CDR3 is 16 residues. Germline CDR1 and CDR2: SNHLY and FYNNEI. Losses at the gene ends were 6 bases for V and 5 bases for J; bases not matched to a gene: 15. The CDR3 nucleotides read TGTGCCAGCAGGGACCCTTCCAGCGGGAGTTCCCACGAGCAGTACTTC. Encoded protein: CASRDPSSGSSHEQYF.

This clone has only one observation. This chain uses TRBV29-1 with TRBJ2-1; 10 bases agree with TRBD2. This CDR3 has 13 residues. The germline gives CDR1 SQVTM, CDR2 ANQGSEA. V was clipped by 3 bases and J by 9 bases; unmatched bases: 5. CDR3 amino acids: CSVEGGLATEQFF. The CDR3 nucleotides are TGCAGCGTTGAGGGGGGACTAGCGACTGAGCAGTTCTTC.